This passage covers 20 T cell receptor beta chains from one sample sequenced in a study of blood T cell repertoires in COVID-19. Method: immunoSEQ multiplex PCR; TCRdb's copy keeps in-frame clones and lacks some. The sample lists roughly 250,000 clones, approximately 81% occurring once. The specimen sequenced was peripheral blood. The receptors come from a woman in her sixties or seventies with active or convalescent COVID-19.

This chain connects TRBV6-2 or TRBV6-3 to TRBJ2-7; D uncertain. Trimming took off 2 bases at V and 2 bases at J, with 16 bases between the two ends. The germline V gene has CDR1 MNHEY and CDR2 SVGEGT. CDR3 size: 16 residues. The chain's CDR3 is CASSYKSQRATYEQYF. CDR3 nucleotides: TGTGCCAGCAGTTACAAGTCCCAGCGAGCGACCTACGAGCAGTACTTC.

This sequence joins TRBV18 and TRBJ1-4, with D maybe TRBD1 (6 bases). V was clipped by 2 bases and J by 5 bases, with 18 bases between them. Germline values: CDR1 KGHSH, CDR2 LQKENI. The CDR3 length is 17 residues. The CDR3, as DNA: TGTGCCAGCTCACCAACTATTACAGCGGGGGCGAATGAAAAACTGTTTTTT. Its translation: CASSPTITAGANEKLFF.

The chain uses TRBV19 and TRBJ2-1; D unresolved. Germline values: CDR1 LNHDA, CDR2 SQIVND (reference sequence). The CDR3 loop spans 15 amino acids. V was shortened by 3 bases and J by 0 bases, with 9 bases between the two germline ends. The CDR3 loop is CASSMAALSYNEQFF. CDR3 coding DNA: TGTGCCAGTAGTATGGCGGCGCTCTCCTACAATGAGCAGTTCTTC.

This clone was found a few times. This chain connects TRBV5-1 to TRBJ2-7; TRBD1 aligns across 12 bases. J gave up 5 bases and V 4 bases, and 13 bases lay outside the gene matches. The CDR3 is 17 residues long. Germline CDR1 and CDR2: SGHRS and YFSETQ. Here the CDR3 reads CASSNSPGQGAFHEQYF. CDR3 coding DNA: TGCGCCAGCAGCAACTCCCCGGGACAGGGGGCGTTCCACGAGCAGTACTTC.

This clone showed up many times. The chain has TRBV6-6 and TRBJ1-1; D gene uncertain. The CDR3 extends over 13 amino acids. Between the trimmed V and J ends, which lost 5 bases and 2 bases, there was a span of 9 bases. Germline V gene data show CDR1 as MNHNY and CDR2 as SVGAGI (reference sequence). The CDR3: CASSPGYNTEAFF. CDR3 sequence (DNA): TGTGCCAGCAGTCCGGGATACAACACTGAAGCTTTCTTT.

This clone turned up a few times. This sample includes further DNA sequences coding for the same CDR3. The V and J genes are TRBV19 and TRBJ1-5; 7 nucleotides match TRBD1. Germline CDR1 and CDR2: LNHDA and SQIVND (reference sequence). This CDR3 contains 14 residues. Losses at the gene ends were 6 bases for V and 3 bases for J; bases not matched to a gene: 5. Here the CDR3 DNA reads TGTGCCAGTAGGCTTACAGGGGACAATCAGCCCCAGCATTTT. Amino acid sequence: CASRLTGDNQPQHF.

The gene calls are TRBV27 and TRBJ1-2, with D possibly TRBD1 on 6 matching bases. Trimming removed 0 bases from V and 2 bases from J, with 16 bases in between. The CDR3 covers 17 residues. Germline-derived CDR1 and CDR2 are MNHEY and SMNVEV (reference sequence). CDR3 protein: CASSLSLGGGANYGYTF. The CDR3, as DNA: TGTGCCAGCAGTTTATCATTAGGGGGAGGGGCAAACTATGGCTACACCTTC.

V and J are TRBV2 and TRBJ2-3, with 9 nucleotides matching TRBD2. Looked up from germline, CDR1 is SNHLY and CDR2 is FYNNEI. The CDR3 loop spans 17 amino acids. V was clipped by 10 bases and J by 1 base; unmatched bases: 15. The CDR3 here is CATRVFSGGSGTDTQYF. The CDR3 DNA reads TGTGCCACCCGGGTGTTTAGCGGGGGTTCTGGCACAGATACGCAGTATTTT.

The chain recombines TRBV6-6 with TRBJ1-4; 8 nucleotides agree with TRBD1. The CDR3 runs to 14 residues. The germline V gene has CDR1 MNHNY and CDR2 SVGAGI (reference sequence). Unmatched junction bases numbered 4, after V lost 5 bases and J lost 5 bases. The CDR3 spells CASSPQGANEKLFF. The CDR3 DNA sequence: TGTGCCAGCAGTCCTCAGGGGGCGAATGAAAAACTGTTTTTT.

At least ten counts were recorded for this clone. The sample has other DNA sequences that encode this CDR3 too. V gene TRBV7-6 combines with J gene TRBJ2-2; TRBD1 might be the D (6 bases). The V gene lost 5 bases and the J gene lost 5 bases, with 18 bases spanning the gap. This CDR3 region has 16 residues. CDR1 and CDR2 (germline): SGHVS, FNYEAQ. The CDR3 sequence: CASSLKGQGSTGELFF. CDR3 DNA sequence: TGTGCCAGCAGCCTAAAGGGCCAGGGGAGTACCGGGGAGCTGTTTTTT.

About this clone: The same CDR3 can be traced to other DNA sequences in this sample. The chain uses TRBV3-1 (or the pseudogene TRBV3-2) and TRBJ2-7; D uncertain. Germline loops: CDR1 LGHDT, CDR2 YNNKEL (reference sequence). V lost 0 bases to trimming and J lost 4 bases, with 4 bases between them. The CDR3 consists of 12 residues. CDR3 region: CASSQDSYEQYF. CDR3 nucleotides: TGTGCCAGCAGCCAAGACAGTTACGAGCAGTACTTC.

The chain carries TRBV29-1 and TRBJ1-1, with D possibly being TRBD1 (6 bases). The CDR3 length is 14 residues. V was trimmed by 0 bases and J by 6 bases, leaving 14 bases between them. Germline V gene data show CDR1 as SQVTM and CDR2 as ANQGSEA. This CDR3 is CSVEDPRGHAEAFF. The CDR3 region has the DNA TGCAGCGTTGAAGATCCCAGGGGTCACGCTGAAGCTTTCTTT.

The chain has TRBV18 and TRBJ2-2; 8 positions agree with TRBD1. In germline, CDR1 is KGHSH, CDR2 LQKENI. The CDR3 is made up of 16 amino acids. V shed 3 bases, J shed 4 bases, and the junction held 7 bases outside the gene matches. The CDR3 DNA reads as TGTGCCAGCTCACCTCGCAGGGGGCAGTTCACCGGGGAGCTGTTTTTT. Amino acid sequence: CASSPRRGQFTGELFF.

V usage is TRBV27 and J usage is TRBJ1-2; D is possibly TRBD1 (5 bases). The germline V and J ends were trimmed by 7 bases and 9 bases, with 15 bases remaining between them. CDR3 length equals 12 residues. Germline V CDR1 and CDR2: MNHEY, SMNVEV (reference sequence). This CDR3 reads CASMSRDLSYTF. CDR3 bases: TGTGCCAGCATGTCCAGGGATCTAAGCTACACCTTC.

This chain joins TRBV4-3 and TRBJ2-7, with D hard to call. The CDR3 extends over 14 amino acids. CDR1 LGHNA and CDR2 YSLEER come from the germline V gene. The V and J ends lost 0 bases and 2 bases respectively, with 8 bases between them. The CDR3 reads CASSQDRGAYEQYF. As DNA, the CDR3 is TGCGCCAGCAGCCAAGACCGCGGCGCCTACGAGCAGTACTTC.

The chain uses TRBV6-6 and TRBJ2-1, with TRBD2 as a possible D gene (5 bases). CDR1 is MNHNY and CDR2 is SVGAGI in the germline V gene (reference sequence). The CDR3 runs 14 residues. V was pared by 0 bases and J by 8 bases, with 11 bases between. Written as DNA, the CDR3 is TGTGCCAGCAGTTACTCGGACTCGCGGGATGAGCAGTTCTTC. Translation: CASSYSDSRDEQFF.

This clone was detected once. The rearrangement uses TRBV10-3 and TRBJ2-3, with D tentatively TRBD2 (5 bases). The CDR3 is 18 amino acids. V lost 7 bases and J lost 5, with 28 bases in between. CDR1 and CDR2 from the germline V gene are ENHRY and SYGVKD. For the CDR3, the DNA is TGTGCCATCATGGACCCCGCCCCGGCTAGCCGAGTAGGAGATACGCAGTATTTT. The encoded protein is CAIMDPAPASRVGDTQYF.

This clone was counted a single time. The genes are TRBV20-1 and TRBJ1-5; 7 nucleotides line up with TRBD1. Per germline, CDR1 DFQATT and CDR2 SNEGSKA (reference sequence). After removal of 3 bases from V and 3 bases from J, the junction contained 5 bases not matched to a gene. The CDR3 spans 14 residues. This chain's CDR3 is CSASTGQYNQPQHF. Here the CDR3 DNA reads TGCAGTGCTAGTACGGGACAGTACAATCAGCCCCAGCATTTT.

Regarding this clone: Other DNA sequences in the sample encode the same CDR3. The chain uses TRBV5-1 and TRBJ1-5, with 8 bases lining up with TRBD1. Losses at the gene ends were 2 bases for V and 4 bases for J; bases not matched to a gene: 5. CDR1 and CDR2 (germline): SGHRS, YFSETQ. The CDR3 is 15 residues long. The CDR3: CASSLETGGNQPQHF. The CDR3 DNA reads as TGCGCCAGCAGCTTAGAAACAGGGGGAAATCAGCCCCAGCATTTT. The entire variable domain, with the rest obtained from reference TRBV5-1 and TRBJ1-5, is as follows: KAGVTQTPRYLIKTRGQQVTLSCSPISGHRSVSWYQQTPGQGLQFLFEYFSETQRNKGNFPGRFSGRQFSNSRSEMNVSTLELGDSALYLCASSLETGGNQPQHFGDGTRLSIL.

The chain employs TRBV6-5 and TRBJ2-7; D remains unclear. The CDR3 covers 14 residues. Trimming took off 8 bases at V and 3 bases at J, with 17 bases between the two ends. Germline V lookup: CDR1 MNHEY, CDR2 SVGAGI. The CDR3 protein is CASCAGLPNYEQYF. CDR3 nucleotide sequence: TGTGCCAGCTGCGCTGGGCTACCCAACTACGAGCAGTACTTC.